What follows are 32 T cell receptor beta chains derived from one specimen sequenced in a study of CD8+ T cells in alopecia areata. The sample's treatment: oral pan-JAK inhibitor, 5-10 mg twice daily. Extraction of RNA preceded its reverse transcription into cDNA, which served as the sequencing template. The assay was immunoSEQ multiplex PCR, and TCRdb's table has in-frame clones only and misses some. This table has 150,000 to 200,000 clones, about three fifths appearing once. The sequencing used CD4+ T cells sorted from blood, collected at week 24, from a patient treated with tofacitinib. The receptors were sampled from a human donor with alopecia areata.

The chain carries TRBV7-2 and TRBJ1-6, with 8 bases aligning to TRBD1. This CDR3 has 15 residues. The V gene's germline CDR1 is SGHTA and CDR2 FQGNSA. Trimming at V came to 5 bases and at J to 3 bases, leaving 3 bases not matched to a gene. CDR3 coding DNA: TGTGCCAGCAGCCCACAGGGGGGCTATAATTCACCCCTCCACTTT. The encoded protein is CASSPQGGYNSPLHF.

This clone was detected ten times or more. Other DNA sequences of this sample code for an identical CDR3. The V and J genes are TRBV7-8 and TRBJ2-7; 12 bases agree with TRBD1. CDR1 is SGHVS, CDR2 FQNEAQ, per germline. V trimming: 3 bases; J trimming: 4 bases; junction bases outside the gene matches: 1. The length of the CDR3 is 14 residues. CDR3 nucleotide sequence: TGTGCCAGCAGCTTGGGACAGGGGGCGTACGAGCAGTACTTC. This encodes CASSLGQGAYEQYF.

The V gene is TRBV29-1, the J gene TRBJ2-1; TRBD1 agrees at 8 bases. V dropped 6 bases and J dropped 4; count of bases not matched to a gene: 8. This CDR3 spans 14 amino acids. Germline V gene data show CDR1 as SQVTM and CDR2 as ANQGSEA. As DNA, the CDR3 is TGCAGCGTCCAGGGCGGGACAGGATACAATGAGCAGTTCTTC. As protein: CSVQGGTGYNEQFF.

CDR3 DNA sequence: TGCAGTGCCACCGGGACAGCAGGCTACACCTTC. Amino acids: CSATGTAGYTF. The chain is built from TRBV20-1 and TRBJ1-2; 7 bases are a match to TRBD1. The ends lost 6 bases at V and 8 bases at J; junction bases unmatched: 6. CDR1 is DFQATT and CDR2 is SNEGSKA in the germline V gene (reference sequence). The CDR3 has 11 amino acids.

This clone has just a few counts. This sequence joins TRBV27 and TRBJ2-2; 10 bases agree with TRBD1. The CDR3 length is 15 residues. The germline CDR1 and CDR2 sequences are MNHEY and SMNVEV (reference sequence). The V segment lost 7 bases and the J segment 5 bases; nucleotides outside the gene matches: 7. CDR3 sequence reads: CASMGGQGRTGELFF. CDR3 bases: TGTGCCAGCATGGGGGGACAGGGGCGTACCGGGGAGCTGTTTTTT.

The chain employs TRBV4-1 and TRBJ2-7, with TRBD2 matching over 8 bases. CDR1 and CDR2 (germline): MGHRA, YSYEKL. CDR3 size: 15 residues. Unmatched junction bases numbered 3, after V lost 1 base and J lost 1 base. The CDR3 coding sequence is TGCGCCAGCAGCCAAGCCAGCGGGGGTTCCTACGAGCAGTACTTC. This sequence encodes CASSQASGGSYEQYF.

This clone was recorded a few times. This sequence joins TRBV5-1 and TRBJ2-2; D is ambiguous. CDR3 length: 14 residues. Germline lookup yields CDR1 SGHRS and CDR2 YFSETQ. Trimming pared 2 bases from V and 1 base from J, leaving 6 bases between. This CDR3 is CASSFMGNTGELFF. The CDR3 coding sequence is TGCGCCAGCAGCTTCATGGGGAACACCGGGGAGCTGTTTTTT.

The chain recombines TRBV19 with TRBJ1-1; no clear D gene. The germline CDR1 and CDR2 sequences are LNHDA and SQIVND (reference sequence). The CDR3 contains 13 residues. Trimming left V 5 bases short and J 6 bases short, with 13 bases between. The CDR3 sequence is CASSFQDRAEAFF. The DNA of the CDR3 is TGTGCCAGTAGTTTTCAGGATCGGGCTGAAGCTTTCTTT.

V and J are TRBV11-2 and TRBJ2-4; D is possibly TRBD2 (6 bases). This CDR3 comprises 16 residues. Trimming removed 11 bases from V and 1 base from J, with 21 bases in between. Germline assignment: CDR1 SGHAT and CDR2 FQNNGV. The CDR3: CAATPGGISAKNIQYF. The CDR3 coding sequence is TGTGCCGCTACCCCGGGCGGGATCTCGGCCAAAAACATTCAGTACTTC.

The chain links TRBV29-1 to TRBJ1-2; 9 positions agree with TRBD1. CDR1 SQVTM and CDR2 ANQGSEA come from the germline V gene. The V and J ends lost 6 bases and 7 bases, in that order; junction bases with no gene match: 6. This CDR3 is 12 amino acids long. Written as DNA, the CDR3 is TGCAGCGTAAGAACAGGGGGCGGTGGCTACACCTTC. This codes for CSVRTGGGGYTF.

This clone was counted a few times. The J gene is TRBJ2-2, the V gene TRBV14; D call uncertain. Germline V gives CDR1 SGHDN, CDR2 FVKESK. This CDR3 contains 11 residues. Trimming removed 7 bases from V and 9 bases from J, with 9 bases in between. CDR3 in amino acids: CASTTTWELFF. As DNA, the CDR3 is TGTGCCAGCACCACCACGTGGGAGCTGTTTTTT.

In DNA form, the CDR3 reads TGCGCCAGCAGCCCCGGAGCGGGGGCCGTTGAGCAGTTCTTC. Translating it yields CASSPGAGAVEQFF. The chain employs TRBV5-1 and TRBJ2-1; 8 bases fit TRBD2. Germline V lookup: CDR1 SGHRS, CDR2 YFSETQ. V gave up 4 bases and J gave up 9 bases; unmatched junction bases: 9. The length of the CDR3 is 14 residues. The full variable domain, in which reference TRBV5-1 and TRBJ2-1 provide the parts outside the CDR3, is KAGVTQTPRYLIKTRGQQVTLSCSPISGHRSVSWYQQTPGQGLQFLFEYFSETQRNKGNFPGRFSGRQFSNSRSEMNVSTLELGDSALYLCASSPGAGAVEQFFGPGTRLTVL.

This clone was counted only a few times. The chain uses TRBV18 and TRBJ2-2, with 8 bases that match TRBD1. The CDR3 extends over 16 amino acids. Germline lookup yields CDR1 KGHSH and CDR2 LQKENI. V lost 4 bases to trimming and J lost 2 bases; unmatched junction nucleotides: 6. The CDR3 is CASSRRTGTNTGELFF. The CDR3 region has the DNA TGTGCCAGCTCACGCCGGACAGGGACAAACACCGGGGAGCTGTTTTTT.

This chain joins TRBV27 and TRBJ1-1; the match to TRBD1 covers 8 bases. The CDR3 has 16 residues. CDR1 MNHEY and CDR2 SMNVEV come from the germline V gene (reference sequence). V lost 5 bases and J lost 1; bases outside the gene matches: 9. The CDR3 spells CASSPGRGQANTEAFF. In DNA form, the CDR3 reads TGTGCCAGCAGTCCCGGACGGGGACAGGCGAACACTGAAGCTTTCTTT.

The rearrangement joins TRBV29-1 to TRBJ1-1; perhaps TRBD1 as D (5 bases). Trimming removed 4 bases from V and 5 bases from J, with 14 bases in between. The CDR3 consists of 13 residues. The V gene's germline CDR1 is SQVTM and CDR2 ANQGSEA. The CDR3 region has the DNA TGCAGCGTTGCCCTAGGGGCGGATACTGAAGCTTTCTTT. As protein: CSVALGADTEAFF.

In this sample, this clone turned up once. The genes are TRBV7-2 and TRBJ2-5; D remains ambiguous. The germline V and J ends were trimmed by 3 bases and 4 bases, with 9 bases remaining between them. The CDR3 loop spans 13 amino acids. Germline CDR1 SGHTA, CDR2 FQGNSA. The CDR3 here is CASSFGLSETQYF. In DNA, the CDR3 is TGTGCCAGCAGCTTCGGGTTGTCAGAGACCCAGTACTTC.

CDR3 in DNA: TGTGCCAGCAGTCCAGTTAACGTGCTCGGCTACACCTTC. It translates to CASSPVNVLGYTF. The chain joins TRBV6-5 to TRBJ1-2; D not certain. Germline CDR1 reads MNHEY; CDR2 reads SVGAGI. CDR3 length: 13 amino acids. V lost 5 bases to trimming and J lost 8 bases, with 15 bases between them.

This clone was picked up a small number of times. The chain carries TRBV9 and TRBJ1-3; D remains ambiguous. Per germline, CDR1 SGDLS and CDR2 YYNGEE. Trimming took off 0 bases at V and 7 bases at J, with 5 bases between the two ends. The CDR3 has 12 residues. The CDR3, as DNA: TGTGCCAGCAGCGTAGGAGGGAACACCATATATTTT. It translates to CASSVGGNTIYF.

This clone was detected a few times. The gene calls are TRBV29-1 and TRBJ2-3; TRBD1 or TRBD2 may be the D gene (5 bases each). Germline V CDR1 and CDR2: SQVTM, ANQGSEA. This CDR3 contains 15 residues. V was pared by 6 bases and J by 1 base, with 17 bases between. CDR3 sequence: CSVGEGPARTDTQYF. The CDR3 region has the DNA TGCAGCGTGGGGGAAGGCCCTGCCCGCACAGATACGCAGTATTTT.

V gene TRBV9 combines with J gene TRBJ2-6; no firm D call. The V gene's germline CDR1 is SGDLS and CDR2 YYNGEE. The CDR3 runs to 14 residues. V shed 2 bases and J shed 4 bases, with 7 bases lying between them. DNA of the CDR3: TGTGCCAGCAGCGTCCTGTCAGGGGCCAACGTCCTGACTTTC. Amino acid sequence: CASSVLSGANVLTF.

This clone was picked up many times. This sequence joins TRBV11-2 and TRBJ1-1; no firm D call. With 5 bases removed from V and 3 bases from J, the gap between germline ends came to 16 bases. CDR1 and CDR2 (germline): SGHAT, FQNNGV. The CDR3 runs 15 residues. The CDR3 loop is CASSQDLNPDTEAFF. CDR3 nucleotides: TGTGCCAGCAGCCAAGACCTAAACCCGGACACTGAAGCTTTCTTT. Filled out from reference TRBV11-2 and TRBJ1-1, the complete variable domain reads EAGVAQSPRYKIIEKRQSVAFWCNPISGHATLYWYQQILGQGPKLLIQFQNNGVVDDSQLPKDRFSAERLKGVDSTLKIQPAKLEDSAVYLCASSQDLNPDTEAFFGQGTRLTVV.

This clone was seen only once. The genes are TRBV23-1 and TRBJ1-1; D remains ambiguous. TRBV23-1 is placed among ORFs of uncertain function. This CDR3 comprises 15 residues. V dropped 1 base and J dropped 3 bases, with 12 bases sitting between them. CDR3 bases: TGCGCCAGCAGTCAATGGGAAGGGTTGGACACTGAAGCTTTCTTT. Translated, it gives CASSQWEGLDTEAFF.

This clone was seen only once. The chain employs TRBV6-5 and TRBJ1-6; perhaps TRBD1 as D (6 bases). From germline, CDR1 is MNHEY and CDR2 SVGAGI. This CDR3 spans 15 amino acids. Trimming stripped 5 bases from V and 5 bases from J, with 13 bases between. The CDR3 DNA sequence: TGTGCCAGCAGTCCGGGGGGCCGAGATAATTCACCCCTCCACTTT. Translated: CASSPGGRDNSPLHF.

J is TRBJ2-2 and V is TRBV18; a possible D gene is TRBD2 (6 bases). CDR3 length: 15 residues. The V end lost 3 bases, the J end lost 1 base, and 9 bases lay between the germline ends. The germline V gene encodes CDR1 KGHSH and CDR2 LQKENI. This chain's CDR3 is CASSPRRGNTGELFF. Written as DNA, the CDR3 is TGTGCCAGCTCACCCCGGCGGGGGAACACCGGGGAGCTGTTTTTT.

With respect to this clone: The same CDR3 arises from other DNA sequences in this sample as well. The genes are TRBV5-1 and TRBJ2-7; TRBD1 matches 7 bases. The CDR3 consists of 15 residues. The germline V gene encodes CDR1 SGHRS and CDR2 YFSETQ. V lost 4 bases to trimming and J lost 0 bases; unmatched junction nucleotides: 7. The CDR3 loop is CASSLVGQSSYEQYF. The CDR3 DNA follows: TGCGCCAGCAGCCTCGTGGGACAGAGCTCCTACGAGCAGTACTTC.

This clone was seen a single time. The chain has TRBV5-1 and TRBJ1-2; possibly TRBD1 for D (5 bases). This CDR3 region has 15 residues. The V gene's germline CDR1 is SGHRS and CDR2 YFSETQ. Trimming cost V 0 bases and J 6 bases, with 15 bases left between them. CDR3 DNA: TGCGCCAGCAGCTTGGAAGGGGAGTTGGGTCATGGCTACACCTTC. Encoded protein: CASSLEGELGHGYTF.

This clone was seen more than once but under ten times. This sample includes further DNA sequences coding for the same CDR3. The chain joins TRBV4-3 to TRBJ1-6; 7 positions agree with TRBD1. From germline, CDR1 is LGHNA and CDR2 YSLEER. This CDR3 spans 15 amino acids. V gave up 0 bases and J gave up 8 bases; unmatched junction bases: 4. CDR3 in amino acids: CASSQDRGGYSPLHF. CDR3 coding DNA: TGCGCCAGCAGCCAAGACAGGGGGGGGTATTCACCCCTCCACTTT.

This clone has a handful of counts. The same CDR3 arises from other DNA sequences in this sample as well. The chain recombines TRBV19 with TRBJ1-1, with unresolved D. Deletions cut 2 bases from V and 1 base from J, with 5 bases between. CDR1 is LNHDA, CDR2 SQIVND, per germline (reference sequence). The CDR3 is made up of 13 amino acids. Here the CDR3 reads CASSIQGNTEAFF. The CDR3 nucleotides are TGTGCCAGTAGTATACAAGGGAACACTGAAGCTTTCTTT.

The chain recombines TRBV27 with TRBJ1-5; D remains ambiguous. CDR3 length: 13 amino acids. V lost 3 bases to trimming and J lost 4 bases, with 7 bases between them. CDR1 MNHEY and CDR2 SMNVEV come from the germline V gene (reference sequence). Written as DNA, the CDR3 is TGTGCCAGCAGTTTGGTAGAGAATCAGCCCCAGCATTTT. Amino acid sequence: CASSLVENQPQHF.

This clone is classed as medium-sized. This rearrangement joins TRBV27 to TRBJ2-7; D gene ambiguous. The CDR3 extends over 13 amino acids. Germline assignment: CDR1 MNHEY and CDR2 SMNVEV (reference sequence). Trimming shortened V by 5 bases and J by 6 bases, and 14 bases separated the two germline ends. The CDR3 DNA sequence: TGTGCCAGCAGTCCGAAAAAAATTGGCGAGCAGTACTTC. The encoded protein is CASSPKKIGEQYF.

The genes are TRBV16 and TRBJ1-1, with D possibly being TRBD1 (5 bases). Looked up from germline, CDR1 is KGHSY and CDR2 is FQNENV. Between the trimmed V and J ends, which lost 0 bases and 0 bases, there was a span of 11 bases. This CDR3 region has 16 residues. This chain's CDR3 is CASSQSWGLLNTEAFF. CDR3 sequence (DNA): TGTGCCAGCAGCCAATCGTGGGGACTGCTGAACACTGAAGCTTTCTTT.

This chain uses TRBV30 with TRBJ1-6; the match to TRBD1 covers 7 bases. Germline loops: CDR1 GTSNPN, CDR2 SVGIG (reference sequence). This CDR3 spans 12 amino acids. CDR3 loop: CAMGQPASPLHF. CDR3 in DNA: TGTGCTATGGGACAGCCGGCCTCACCCCTCCACTTT.